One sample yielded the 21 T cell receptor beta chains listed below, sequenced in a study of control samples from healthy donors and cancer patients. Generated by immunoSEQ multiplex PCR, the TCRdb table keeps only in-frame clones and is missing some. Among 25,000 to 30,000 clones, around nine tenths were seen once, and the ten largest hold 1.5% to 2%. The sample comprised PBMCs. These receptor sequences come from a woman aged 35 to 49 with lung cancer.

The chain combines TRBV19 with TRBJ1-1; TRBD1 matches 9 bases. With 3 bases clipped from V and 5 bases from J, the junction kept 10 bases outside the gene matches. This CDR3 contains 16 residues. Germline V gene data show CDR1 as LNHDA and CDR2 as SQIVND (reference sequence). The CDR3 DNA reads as TGTGCCAGTAGTATGGGACAGGGCGTTTGGGGAACTGAAGCTTTCTTT. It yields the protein CASSMGQGVWGTEAFF.

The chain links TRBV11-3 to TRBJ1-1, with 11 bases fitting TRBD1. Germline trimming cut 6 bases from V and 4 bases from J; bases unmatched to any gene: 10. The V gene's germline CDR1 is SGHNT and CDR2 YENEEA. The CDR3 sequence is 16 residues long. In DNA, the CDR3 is TGTGCCAGCAGGGAAGGGACAGGGGGAGCGAGCACTGAAGCTTTCTTT. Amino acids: CASREGTGGASTEAFF. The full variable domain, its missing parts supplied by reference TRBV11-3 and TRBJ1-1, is EAGVVQSPRYKIIEKKQPVAFWCNPISGHNTLYWYLQNLGQGPELLIRYENEEAVDDSQLPKDRFSAERLKGVDSTLKIQPAELGDSAVYLCASREGTGGASTEAFFGQGTRLTVV.

CDR3 in DNA: TGCAGCGTAGCCTCGACAGGGGGGCCTGGGAATGAGCAGTTCTTC. Residues: CSVASTGGPGNEQFF. This chain uses TRBV29-1 with TRBJ2-1; 9 bases line up with TRBD1. Germline trimming cut 6 bases from V and 7 bases from J; bases unmatched to any gene: 13. Germline V gene lookup returns CDR1 SQVTM and CDR2 ANQGSEA. The CDR3 consists of 15 residues.

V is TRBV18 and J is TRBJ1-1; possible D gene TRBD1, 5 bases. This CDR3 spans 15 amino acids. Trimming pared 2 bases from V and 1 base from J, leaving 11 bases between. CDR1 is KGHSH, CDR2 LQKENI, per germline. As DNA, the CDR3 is TGTGCCAGCTCACCAATTATACAGGAGAACACTGAAGCTTTCTTT. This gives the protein CASSPIIQENTEAFF.

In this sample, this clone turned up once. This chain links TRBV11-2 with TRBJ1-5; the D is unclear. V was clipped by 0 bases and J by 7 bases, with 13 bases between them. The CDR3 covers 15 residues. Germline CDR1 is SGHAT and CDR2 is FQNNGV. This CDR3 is CASSLDTGFDQPQHF. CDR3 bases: TGTGCCAGCAGCTTAGATACTGGGTTTGACCAGCCCCAGCATTTT.

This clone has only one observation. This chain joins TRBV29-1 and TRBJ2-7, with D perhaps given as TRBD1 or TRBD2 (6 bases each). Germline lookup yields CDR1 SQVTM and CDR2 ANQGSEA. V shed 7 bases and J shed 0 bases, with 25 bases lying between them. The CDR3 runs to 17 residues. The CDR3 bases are TGCAGCGCTCAAGGTTGGGACGGGGGCCCCAGCTCCTACGAGCAGTACTTC. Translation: CSAQGWDGGPSSYEQYF.

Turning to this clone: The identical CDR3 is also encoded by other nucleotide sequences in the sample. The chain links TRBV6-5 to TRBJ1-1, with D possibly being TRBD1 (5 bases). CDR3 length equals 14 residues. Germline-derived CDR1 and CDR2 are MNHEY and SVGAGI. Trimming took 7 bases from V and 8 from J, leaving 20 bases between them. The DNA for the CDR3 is TGTGCCAGCAACCCAGGGCCGGGAGGCACCGAAGCTTTCTTT. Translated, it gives CASNPGPGGTEAFF.

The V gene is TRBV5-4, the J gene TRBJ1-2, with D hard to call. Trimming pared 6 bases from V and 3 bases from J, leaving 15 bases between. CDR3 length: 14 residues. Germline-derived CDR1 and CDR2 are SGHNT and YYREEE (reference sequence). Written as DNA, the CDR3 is TGTGCCAGCAAACGACCCAGTAGCGACTATGGCTACACCTTC. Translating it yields CASKRPSSDYGYTF.

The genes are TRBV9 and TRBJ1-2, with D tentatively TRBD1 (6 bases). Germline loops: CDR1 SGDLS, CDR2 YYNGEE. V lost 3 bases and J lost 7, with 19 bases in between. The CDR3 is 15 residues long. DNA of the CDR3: TGTGCCAGCAGCGGGGGGGCAGTGTCGACTGGTGGCTACACCTTC. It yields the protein CASSGGAVSTGGYTF.

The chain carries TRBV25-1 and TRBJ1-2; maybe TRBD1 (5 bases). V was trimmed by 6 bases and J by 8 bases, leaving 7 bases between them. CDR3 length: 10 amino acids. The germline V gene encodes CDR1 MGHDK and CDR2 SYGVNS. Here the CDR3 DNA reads TGTGCCAGCAGCAGGGACGGCTACACCTTC. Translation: CASSRDGYTF.

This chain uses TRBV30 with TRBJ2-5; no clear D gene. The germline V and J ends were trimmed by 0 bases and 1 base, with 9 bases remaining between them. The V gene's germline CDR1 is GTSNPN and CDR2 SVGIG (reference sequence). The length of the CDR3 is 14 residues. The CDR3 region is CAWSVLLLQETQYF. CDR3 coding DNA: TGTGCCTGGAGTGTACTACTTCTCCAAGAGACCCAGTACTTC.

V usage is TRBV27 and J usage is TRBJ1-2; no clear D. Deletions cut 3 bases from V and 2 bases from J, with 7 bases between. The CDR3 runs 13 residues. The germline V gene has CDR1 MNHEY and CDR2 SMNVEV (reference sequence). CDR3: CASSFSVNYGYTF. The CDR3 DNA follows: TGTGCCAGCAGTTTCTCTGTAAACTATGGCTACACCTTC.

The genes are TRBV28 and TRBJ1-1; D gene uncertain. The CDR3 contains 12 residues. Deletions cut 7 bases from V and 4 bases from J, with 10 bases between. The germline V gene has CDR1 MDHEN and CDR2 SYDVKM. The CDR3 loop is CASTVGPTEAFF. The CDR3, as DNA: TGTGCCAGCACGGTAGGGCCCACTGAAGCTTTCTTT. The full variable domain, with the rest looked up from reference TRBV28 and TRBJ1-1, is DVKVTQSSRYLVKRTGEKVFLECVQDMDHENMFWYRQDPGLGLRLIYFSYDVKMKEKGDIPEGYSVSREKKERFSLILESASTNQTSMYLCASTVGPTEAFFGQGTRLTVV.

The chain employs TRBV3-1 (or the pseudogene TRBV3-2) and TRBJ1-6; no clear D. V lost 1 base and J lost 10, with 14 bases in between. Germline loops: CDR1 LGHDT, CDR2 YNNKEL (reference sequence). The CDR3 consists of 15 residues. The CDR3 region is CASSQGSQEGSPLHF. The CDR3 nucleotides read TGTGCCAGCAGCCAAGGAAGCCAGGAGGGCTCACCCCTCCACTTT.

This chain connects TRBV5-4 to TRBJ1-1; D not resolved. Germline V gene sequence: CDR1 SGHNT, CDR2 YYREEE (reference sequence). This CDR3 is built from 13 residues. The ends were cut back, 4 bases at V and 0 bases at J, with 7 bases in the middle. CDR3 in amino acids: CASSPRLNTEAFF. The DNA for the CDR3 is TGTGCCAGCAGCCCACGATTGAACACTGAAGCTTTCTTT.

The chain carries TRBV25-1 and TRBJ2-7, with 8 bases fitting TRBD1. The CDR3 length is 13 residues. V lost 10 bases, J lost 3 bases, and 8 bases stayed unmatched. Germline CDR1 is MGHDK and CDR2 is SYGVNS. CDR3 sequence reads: CATGAGGFYEQYF. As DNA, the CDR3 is TGTGCCACCGGGGCAGGGGGCTTCTACGAGCAGTACTTC.

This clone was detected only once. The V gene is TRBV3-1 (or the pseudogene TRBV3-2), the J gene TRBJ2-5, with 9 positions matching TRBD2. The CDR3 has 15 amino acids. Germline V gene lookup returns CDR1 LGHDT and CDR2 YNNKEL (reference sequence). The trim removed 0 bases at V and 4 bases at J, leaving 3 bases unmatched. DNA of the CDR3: TGTGCCAGCAGCCAAGAGCGGGGGGGCCGAGAGACCCAGTACTTC. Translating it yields CASSQERGGRETQYF.

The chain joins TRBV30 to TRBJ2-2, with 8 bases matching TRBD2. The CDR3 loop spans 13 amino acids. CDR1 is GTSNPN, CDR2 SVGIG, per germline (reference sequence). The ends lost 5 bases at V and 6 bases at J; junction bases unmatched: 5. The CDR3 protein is CAWGTSRAGELFF. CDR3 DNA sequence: TGTGCCTGGGGGACTAGTCGGGCCGGGGAGCTGTTTTTT.

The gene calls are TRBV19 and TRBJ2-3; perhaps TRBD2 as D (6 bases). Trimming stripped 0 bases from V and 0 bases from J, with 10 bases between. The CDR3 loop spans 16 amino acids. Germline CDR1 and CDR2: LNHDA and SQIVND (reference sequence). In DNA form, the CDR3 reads TGTGCCAGTAGTATAGATTGGGACTCGAGCACAGATACGCAGTATTTT. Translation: CASSIDWDSSTDTQYF.

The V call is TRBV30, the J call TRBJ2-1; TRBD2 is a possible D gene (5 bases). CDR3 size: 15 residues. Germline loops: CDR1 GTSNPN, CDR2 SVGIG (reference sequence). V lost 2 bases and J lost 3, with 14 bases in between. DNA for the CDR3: TGTGCCTGGAGTCTTCTTCCGGGGAGCTACAATGAGCAGTTCTTC. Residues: CAWSLLPGSYNEQFF. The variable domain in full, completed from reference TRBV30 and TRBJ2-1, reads SQTIHQWPATLVQPVGSPLSLECTVEGTSNPNLYWYRQAAGRGLQLLFYSVGIGQISSEVPQNLSASRPQDRQFILSSKKLLLSDSGFYLCAWSLLPGSYNEQFFGPGTRLTVL.

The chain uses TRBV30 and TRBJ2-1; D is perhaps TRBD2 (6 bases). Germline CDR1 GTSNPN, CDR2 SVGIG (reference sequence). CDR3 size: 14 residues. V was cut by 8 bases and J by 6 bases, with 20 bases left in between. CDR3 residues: CAGQRRGRANEQFF. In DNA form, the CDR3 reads TGTGCCGGCCAACGGAGGGGAAGGGCCAATGAGCAGTTCTTC.